The 13 T cell receptor beta chains in this list originate from one sample, sequenced in a study of T-cell reconstitution after alpha-beta-depleted transplantation in children. Unique molecular identifiers were incorporated when the TCRbeta library was constructed. MiXCR, run by TCRdb on the PCR reads, gives a single entry per CDR3 protein. Of approximately 240,000 distinct CDR3 sequences in the sample, roughly a tenth were seen once. The sample in question was PBMCs, obtained before TCRalphabeta/CD19-depleted stem cell transplant. These receptors were obtained from a child in the first two years of life with acute myeloid leukemia, due to receive a stem cell transplant.

This clonotype was recorded many times. J is TRBJ2-1 and V is TRBV25-1; D unresolved. Germline V CDR1 and CDR2: MGHDK, SYGVNS. The CDR3 totals 14 residues. Trimming took 3 bases from V and 7 from J, leaving 13 bases between them. For the CDR3, the DNA is TGTGCCAGCAGTGACCGAGGAGCGAAGAATGAGCAGTTCTTC. Amino acid sequence: CASSDRGAKNEQFF.

The sample holds many counts of this clonotype. The chain uses TRBV20-1 and TRBJ2-7; the D gene is possibly TRBD2 (5 bases). The CDR3 contains 13 residues. Germline V gene sequence: CDR1 DFQATT, CDR2 SNEGSKA (reference sequence). Deletions cut 5 bases from V and 0 bases from J, with 11 bases between. The CDR3 DNA is TGCAGTGCTCCTAGCACCGACTCCTACGAGCAGTACTTC. Its protein product is CSAPSTDSYEQYF.

This clonotype has at least ten counts. The chain is built from TRBV27 and TRBJ2-3; no reliable D call. The CDR3 loop spans 11 amino acids. The V and J ends lost 6 bases and 4 bases respectively, with 5 bases between them. Germline V gene data show CDR1 as MNHEY and CDR2 as SMNVEV (reference sequence). This chain's CDR3 is CASRLADTQYF. As DNA, the CDR3 is TGTGCCAGCAGGTTGGCAGATACGCAGTATTTT.

The sample holds many counts of this clonotype. The chain uses TRBV6-4 and TRBJ1-6; 8 bases fit TRBD1. Germline V CDR1 and CDR2: MRHNA, SNTAGT. With V trimmed by 7 bases and J by 2 bases, 13 bases remained unmatched. There are 18 residues in the CDR3. CDR3 DNA sequence: TGTGCCAGCATTAACCCGGACAGGGAAACAGCCTATAATTCACCCCTCCACTTT. It yields the protein CASINPDRETAYNSPLHF.

This clonotype was counted many times. V gene TRBV25-1 combines with J gene TRBJ1-1; TRBD1 matches 8 bases. V dropped 5 bases and J dropped 6; count of bases not matched to a gene: 11. CDR1 MGHDK and CDR2 SYGVNS come from the germline V gene. The CDR3 is made up of 15 amino acids. The CDR3 coding sequence is TGTGCCAGCAGTCCCCGAGGACAGGGCCGCGCTGAAGCTTTCTTT. This codes for CASSPRGQGRAEAFF. The full variable domain, completed using reference TRBV25-1 and TRBJ1-1, is EADIYQTPRYLVIGTGKKITLECSQTMGHDKMYWYQQDPGMELHLIHYSYGVNSTEKGDLSSESTVSRIRTEHFPLTLESARPSHTSQYLCASSPRGQGRAEAFFGQGTRLTVV.

This clonotype was counted ten times or more. J is TRBJ1-1 and V is TRBV20-1; 8 bases line up with TRBD1. V trimming: 2 bases; J trimming: 1 base; junction bases outside the gene matches: 3. From germline, CDR1 is DFQATT and CDR2 SNEGSKA (reference sequence). This CDR3 has 14 amino acids. The CDR3 DNA sequence: TGCAGTGCTAGACAGGGGGCGGGGAACACTGAAGCTTTCTTT. This codes for CSARQGAGNTEAFF.

This clonotype was detected ten times or more. This chain links TRBV11-2 with TRBJ2-7; D uncertain. The germline V gene encodes CDR1 SGHAT and CDR2 FQNNGV. V was shortened by 1 base and J by 0 bases, with 7 bases between the two germline ends. The CDR3 consists of 14 residues. The CDR3 sequence is CASSLVGISYEQYF. Written as DNA, the CDR3 is TGTGCCAGCAGCTTAGTAGGAATCTCCTACGAGCAGTACTTC. Full variable domain (missing parts from reference TRBV11-2 and TRBJ2-7): EAGVAQSPRYKIIEKRQSVAFWCNPISGHATLYWYQQILGQGPKLLIQFQNNGVVDDSQLPKDRFSAERLKGVDSTLKIQPAKLEDSAVYLCASSLVGISYEQYFGPGTRLTVT.

This clonotype was picked up many times. The V call is TRBV20-1, the J call TRBJ2-1; D perhaps matches TRBD1 (6 bases). From germline, CDR1 is DFQATT and CDR2 SNEGSKA (reference sequence). Trimming pared 4 bases from V and 3 bases from J, leaving 10 bases between. The CDR3 spans 13 residues. This chain's CDR3 is CSATPGDYNEQFF. The CDR3 DNA is TGCAGTGCTACTCCAGGGGACTACAATGAGCAGTTCTTC.

The rearrangement joins TRBV6-1 to TRBJ1-1; 9 bases fit TRBD1. V lost 6 bases, J lost 5 bases, and 4 bases stayed unmatched. The CDR3 sequence is 13 residues long. Per the germline V gene, CDR1 is MNHNS and CDR2 is SASEGT. The CDR3 nucleotides are TGTGCCAGCAGCTTTGGGACAGGGACTGAAGCTTTCTTT. This translates into CASSFGTGTEAFF.

A remark on this clonotype: Being one base from a much bigger clone, this may be a read error. The V gene is TRBV5-1, the J gene TRBJ1-1; a weak D match, TRBD1 (6 bases). There are 15 residues in the CDR3. The V end was cut by 0 bases, the J end by 2 bases, with 11 bases between. CDR1 is SGHRS and CDR2 is YFSETQ in the germline V gene. The CDR3 loop reads CASSLEGVPNTEAFF. The DNA for the CDR3 is TGCGCCAGCAGCTTGGAGGGGGTGCCCAACACTGAAGCTTTCTTT.

This clonotype has a count of ten or more. The rearrangement joins TRBV7-9 to TRBJ2-1, with TRBD2 matching over 9 bases. V shed 6 bases, J shed 0 bases, and the junction held 6 bases outside the gene matches. Germline loops: CDR1 SEHNR, CDR2 FQNEAQ (reference sequence). The CDR3 totals 16 residues. CDR3 nucleotide sequence: TGTGCCAGCAGTCAAGCGGGAGGCCTCTCCTACAATGAGCAGTTCTTC. Protein product: CASSQAGGLSYNEQFF.

This clonotype has a count of ten or more. The V gene is TRBV12-3 or TRBV12-4, the J gene TRBJ2-1; D remains unclear. Trimming shortened V by 7 bases and J by 8 bases, and 12 bases separated the two germline ends. CDR3 length: 12 amino acids. This chain's CDR3 is CASTVQSDEQFF. CDR3 nucleotides: TGTGCCAGCACCGTCCAATCCGATGAGCAGTTCTTC.

The rearrangement links TRBV6-1 to TRBJ1-6; possible D gene TRBD1, 5 bases. Trimming pared 6 bases from V and 2 bases from J, leaving 11 bases between. CDR1 and CDR2 from the germline V gene are MNHNS and SASEGT. The CDR3 sequence is 15 residues long. CDR3: CASRRPGPYNSPLHF. CDR3 DNA: TGTGCCAGCAGAAGACCGGGACCCTATAATTCACCCCTCCACTTT.